Each of the 2 T cell receptor beta chains below was sequenced from the same sample in a study of blood T cell repertoires in COVID-19. Sequencing used immunoSEQ multiplex PCR; TCRdb keeps in-frame clones, though not all of them. The sample has tens of thousands of clones, 80% seen once. Sequencing was done on a sample of peripheral blood. These receptors came from a man aged 55 to 70 with active or convalescent COVID-19.

This clone has a single count. The chain employs TRBV29-1 and TRBJ1-1; 7 bases fit TRBD1. The CDR3 spans 12 residues. Germline CDR1 reads SQVTM; CDR2 reads ANQGSEA. The junction had 1 base not matched to a gene; V was cut back by 3 bases and J by 3 bases. CDR3 protein: CSVDRGHTEAFF. The DNA of the CDR3 is TGCAGCGTTGATAGGGGGCACACTGAAGCTTTCTTT.

The chain carries TRBV5-6 and TRBJ2-7; possible D gene TRBD1, 6 bases. Germline CDR1 and CDR2: SGHDT and YYEEEE. The CDR3 is made up of 14 amino acids. The germline V and J ends were trimmed by 0 bases and 5 bases, with 12 bases remaining between them. The CDR3 reads CASSLVGRGDEQYF. Here the CDR3 DNA reads TGTGCCAGCAGCTTGGTAGGCAGGGGAGACGAGCAGTACTTC.